This entry lists 21 T cell receptor beta chains sequenced from one sample in a study of beta chain features in type 1 diabetes. The study reverse transcribed the entire isolated RNA, so it sequenced expressed TCRB transcripts. Sequencing used immunoSEQ multiplex PCR; TCRdb keeps in-frame clones, though not all of them. The sample shows 200,000 to 250,000 clones, around 68% of them seen only once. The source material was naive CD4+ T cells from blood. Receptors originate from a man younger than 40 in good health.

The V and J genes are TRBV7-2 and TRBJ1-6; D might be TRBD1 (6 bases). Trimming removed 4 bases at V and 10 bases at J, with 17 bases between. Germline V CDR1 and CDR2: SGHTA, FQGNSA. The CDR3 is made up of 15 amino acids. CDR3 DNA: TGTGCCAGCAGCTCGGACAGCCTGGTGGGCTCACCCCTCCACTTT. This gives the protein CASSSDSLVGSPLHF.

The chain joins TRBV30 to TRBJ2-2, with no clear D. The CDR3 extends over 12 amino acids. Trimming stripped 5 bases from V and 7 bases from J, with 11 bases between. In germline, CDR1 is GTSNPN, CDR2 SVGIG (reference sequence). The CDR3 reads CAWRSYIGELFF. In nucleotides, the CDR3 is TGTGCCTGGCGCTCCTATATCGGGGAGCTGTTTTTT. Based on the CDR3 plus reference TRBV30 and TRBJ2-2, the full variable domain is SQTIHQWPATLVQPVGSPLSLECTVEGTSNPNLYWYRQAAGRGLQLLFYSVGIGQISSEVPQNLSASRPQDRQFILSSKKLLLSDSGFYLCAWRSYIGELFFGEGSRLTVL.

The V call is TRBV15, the J call TRBJ2-1, with TRBD1 as a possible D gene (6 bases). CDR1 is LNHNV, CDR2 YYDKDF, per germline (reference sequence). The CDR3 contains 16 residues. V was clipped by 3 bases and J by 9 bases, with 21 bases between them. The CDR3 reads CATSRDPSYRDTEQFF. For the CDR3, the DNA is TGTGCCACCAGCAGGGATCCTAGCTACAGGGATACTGAGCAGTTCTTC.

The gene calls are TRBV29-1 and TRBJ2-5, with D possibly matching TRBD1 (6 bases). The DNA end lines up better with TRBJ2-7; the J call may be wrong. The germline V gene has CDR1 SQVTM and CDR2 ANQGSEA. The CDR3 has 12 amino acids. As DNA, the CDR3 is TGCAGCGGAAGGACAGCCGGCCACGAGCAGTACTTC. Its translation: CSGRTAGHEQYF.

The rearrangement links TRBV9 to TRBJ2-7; TRBD2 is a possible D gene (7 bases). The CDR3 covers 15 residues. Germline CDR1 and CDR2: SGDLS and YYNGEE. V lost 2 bases, J lost 2 bases, and 14 bases lay in between. CDR3 sequence (DNA): TGTGCCAGCAGCGTTACAAGCGGGGACACCTACGAGCAGTACTTC. Translation: CASSVTSGDTYEQYF.

The V call is TRBV5-1, the J call TRBJ2-1, with 14 bases matching TRBD2. V gave up 4 bases and J gave up 8 bases; unmatched junction bases: 5. From germline, CDR1 is SGHRS and CDR2 YFSETQ. This CDR3 has 15 amino acids. The CDR3 reads CASSPGLAGEDEQFF. Here the CDR3 DNA reads TGCGCCAGCAGCCCGGGACTAGCGGGAGAGGATGAGCAGTTCTTC.

This clone was recorded a few times. The same CDR3 also results from other DNA sequences found in this sample. The chain couples TRBV30 to TRBJ2-5; no definite D call. Germline loops: CDR1 GTSNPN, CDR2 SVGIG (reference sequence). This CDR3 has 11 residues. V was cut by 0 bases and J by 3 bases, with 2 bases left in between. CDR3 nucleotide sequence: TGTGCCTGGAGTGTAAAAGAGACCCAGTACTTC. Translated, it gives CAWSVKETQYF.

The sample holds one count of this clone. V and J are TRBV2 and TRBJ2-7; D gene uncertain. The length of the CDR3 is 11 residues. Deletions cut 7 bases from V and 3 bases from J, with 7 bases between. Germline V gives CDR1 SNHLY, CDR2 FYNNEI. CDR3 DNA: TGTGCCAGCACTCGGGTCTACGAGCAGTACTTC. The encoded protein is CASTRVYEQYF.

V usage is TRBV19 and J usage is TRBJ1-2, with 9 bases lining up with TRBD1. The germline V gene has CDR1 LNHDA and CDR2 SQIVND (reference sequence). This CDR3 is built from 12 residues. J lost 2 bases, V lost 11 bases, and 3 bases had no gene match. The CDR3 region is CADRGGNYGYTF. The CDR3 DNA follows: TGTGCCGACAGGGGGGGCAACTATGGCTACACCTTC.

The rearrangement joins TRBV2 to TRBJ2-1, with no clear D. The CDR3 sequence is 13 residues long. The germline gives CDR1 SNHLY, CDR2 FYNNEI. Trimming pared 3 bases from V and 4 bases from J, leaving 7 bases between. CDR3 DNA sequence: TGTGCCAGCAGTGACTCGGAGTACAATGAGCAGTTCTTC. Protein sequence: CASSDSEYNEQFF.

V is TRBV21-1 and J is TRBJ2-4; the table's D call of TRBD2 was not tested on the DNA. TRBV21-1 is recorded as a pseudogene. The CDR3 sequence is 15 residues long. This CDR3 reads CASTKSGTAKNIQYF. In DNA, the CDR3 is TGTGCCAGCACCAAAAGCGGGACAGCCAAAAACATTCAGTACTTC.

This chain uses TRBV20-1 with TRBJ2-1; D call uncertain. There are 10 residues in the CDR3. CDR1 is DFQATT, CDR2 SNEGSKA, per germline (reference sequence). V lost 5 bases, J lost 5 bases, and 4 bases lay in between. CDR3 nucleotide sequence: TGCAGTGCTTTGGACAATGAGCAGTTCTTC. Its translation is CSALDNEQFF.

The J gene is TRBJ1-2, the V gene TRBV9, with TRBD1 as a possible D gene (5 bases). Trimming took 0 bases from V and 4 from J, leaving 10 bases between them. Germline V CDR1 and CDR2: SGDLS, YYNGEE. The length of the CDR3 is 14 residues. CDR3 amino acids: CASSVEGLRYGYTF. CDR3 DNA: TGTGCCAGCAGCGTAGAGGGGCTGCGCTATGGCTACACCTTC. Looking up the rest from reference TRBV9 and TRBJ1-2 gives the full variable domain: DSGVTQTPKHLITATGQRVTLRCSPRSGDLSVYWYQQSLDQGLQFLIQYYNGEERAKGNILERFSAQQFPDLHSELNLSSLELGDSALYFCASSVEGLRYGYTFGSGTRLTVV.

On this clone: In the same sample, other DNA sequences code for this CDR3. The chain combines TRBV7-2 with TRBJ2-5; D may be TRBD2 (6 bases). The length of the CDR3 is 13 residues. V lost 6 bases and J lost 2, with 10 bases in between. Germline V gene lookup returns CDR1 SGHTA and CDR2 FQGNSA. CDR3: CASSRDSQETQYF. Here the CDR3 DNA reads TGTGCCAGCAGTCGGGACTCACAAGAGACCCAGTACTTC.

The chain employs TRBV7-9 and TRBJ2-1; D gene ambiguous. The germline V and J ends were trimmed by 1 base and 6 bases, with 19 bases remaining between them. CDR1 is SEHNR, CDR2 FQNEAQ, per germline (reference sequence). The length of the CDR3 is 17 residues. The CDR3 sequence is CASSLGAALRYPNEQFF. CDR3 bases: TGTGCCAGCAGCTTAGGCGCCGCTCTCCGGTACCCCAATGAGCAGTTCTTC.

This clone was observed a few times. This rearrangement joins TRBV29-1 to TRBJ2-7; D is possibly TRBD1 (6 bases). Trimming pared 4 bases from V and 2 bases from J, leaving 15 bases between. The CDR3 is 14 amino acids. The V gene's germline CDR1 is SQVTM and CDR2 ANQGSEA. The CDR3 region has the DNA TGCAGCGTTGCCATATGGGACACCCCCTACGAGCAGTACTTC. Amino acid sequence: CSVAIWDTPYEQYF.

The chain recombines TRBV5-1 with TRBJ2-1; unclear D gene. This CDR3 comprises 17 residues. The V gene's germline CDR1 is SGHRS and CDR2 YFSETQ. The germline V and J ends were trimmed by 5 bases and 7 bases, with 25 bases remaining between them. The CDR3 sequence: CASRAFSGSALGNEQFF. CDR3 sequence (DNA): TGCGCCAGCAGGGCCTTCTCGGGCTCAGCCTTGGGGAATGAGCAGTTCTTC.

The chain carries TRBV30 and TRBJ2-1; 7 bases are shared with TRBD2. This CDR3 spans 16 amino acids. With V trimmed by 1 base and J by 0 bases, 6 bases remained unmatched. The V gene's germline CDR1 is GTSNPN and CDR2 SVGIG (reference sequence). DNA for the CDR3: TGTGCCTGGAGTGCCTTAGCGGGCCGCTCCTACAATGAGCAGTTCTTC. Encoded protein: CAWSALAGRSYNEQFF.

This clone was detected a few times. This chain connects TRBV25-1 to TRBJ2-3; maybe TRBD1 (5 bases). This CDR3 region has 13 residues. V gave up 3 bases and J gave up 3 bases, with 7 bases separating them. Germline CDR1 and CDR2: MGHDK and SYGVNS. DNA for the CDR3: TGTGCCAGCAGTGACAAGGGGACAGATACGCAGTATTTT. Protein sequence: CASSDKGTDTQYF.

The V call is TRBV29-1, the J call TRBJ2-1, with 9 bases matching TRBD2. The germline CDR1 and CDR2 sequences are SQVTM and ANQGSEA. This CDR3 comprises 13 residues. The J segment lost 10 bases and the V segment lost 6 bases, leaving 10 bases of the junction unmatched. As DNA, the CDR3 is TGCAGCGTGGGCGGACTAGCGCAAAGAGAGCAGTTCTTC. Translating gives CSVGGLAQREQFF.

V and J are TRBV7-9 and TRBJ1-6, with TRBD1 identical over 7 bases. The CDR3 consists of 14 residues. Unmatched junction bases numbered 3, after V lost 3 bases and J lost 7 bases. Germline CDR1 SEHNR, CDR2 FQNEAQ (reference sequence). The CDR3 protein is CASSFETGNSPLHF. The CDR3 DNA reads TGTGCCAGCAGCTTCGAGACAGGGAATTCACCCCTCCACTTT.